Listed here are 17 T cell receptor beta chains from one sample, sequenced in a study of blood T cell repertoires in COVID-19. TCRdb's table, derived via immunoSEQ multiplex PCR, lists solely in-frame clones and lacks some. The sample has roughly 310,000 clones, about nine tenths seen once. Specimen: PBMCs or T cells enriched from blood (not recorded which). The receptors were gathered from a man aged 55 to 69 who had recovered from COVID-19.

The gene calls are TRBV3-1 (or the pseudogene TRBV3-2) and TRBJ2-1, with 9 bases identical to TRBD1. Germline V gives CDR1 LGHDT, CDR2 YNNKEL (reference sequence). The CDR3 has 16 residues. V was clipped by 3 bases and J by 7 bases; unmatched bases: 10. The CDR3 region has the DNA TGTGCCAGCAGCCAGATGTACAGGGGGCGGATGAATGAGCAGTTCTTC. As protein: CASSQMYRGRMNEQFF.

The chain uses TRBV9 and TRBJ1-1, with 9 positions matching TRBD1. Trimming took 3 bases from V and 5 from J; bases not matched to a gene: 8. CDR3 length: 15 residues. CDR1 is SGDLS and CDR2 is YYNGEE in the germline V gene. This CDR3 is CASSASGTGRTEAFF. Here the CDR3 DNA reads TGTGCCAGCAGCGCATCCGGGACAGGGCGAACTGAAGCTTTCTTT.

V and J are TRBV6-5 and TRBJ1-1, with D perhaps matching TRBD1 (6 bases). Trimming took 5 bases from V and 8 from J, leaving 12 bases between them. Germline lookup yields CDR1 MNHEY and CDR2 SVGAGI. The CDR3 runs to 12 residues. The CDR3 DNA sequence: TGTGCCAGCAGTCCCCCCGGGACAGAAGCTTTCTTT. This gives the protein CASSPPGTEAFF.

The genes are TRBV6-5 and TRBJ2-7; D might be TRBD2 (6 bases). With 6 bases removed from V and 5 bases from J, the gap between germline ends came to 14 bases. Germline CDR1 MNHEY, CDR2 SVGAGI. The CDR3 extends over 13 amino acids. This chain's CDR3 is CASSPRGRDEQYF. DNA of the CDR3: TGTGCCAGCAGCCCGCGGGGCAGGGACGAGCAGTACTTC.

The chain has TRBV6-1 and TRBJ1-6, with D possibly TRBD1 on 5 matching bases. The CDR3 is 14 amino acids. V lost 0 bases, J lost 9 bases, and 9 bases lay in between. Germline CDR1 MNHNS, CDR2 SASEGT. The CDR3 region is CASSEAQGFSPLHF. In DNA form, the CDR3 reads TGTGCCAGCAGTGAAGCGCAGGGATTTTCACCCCTCCACTTT.

V and J are TRBV5-1 and TRBJ1-2; 7 bases are a match to TRBD1. Germline V CDR1 and CDR2: SGHRS, YFSETQ. J was trimmed by 3 bases and V by 4 bases; bases with no gene match: 9. The CDR3 covers 15 residues. CDR3 nucleotide sequence: TGCGCCAGCAGCACAGGGACAGTTCTCGACTATGGCTACACCTTC. As protein: CASSTGTVLDYGYTF.

The rearrangement uses TRBV13 and TRBJ2-1, with TRBD1 matching over 7 bases. Losses at the gene ends were 4 bases for V and 2 bases for J; bases not matched to a gene: 11. The CDR3 spans 17 residues. Germline assignment: CDR1 PRHDT and CDR2 FYEKMQ (reference sequence). DNA for the CDR3: TGTGCCAGCAGCTCTACCTCGGGACAGCGAACCTACAATGAGCAGTTCTTC. Protein product: CASSSTSGQRTYNEQFF.

The chain employs TRBV5-6 and TRBJ1-1; no reliable D call. This CDR3 has 16 residues. Deletions cut 4 bases from V and 1 base from J, with 17 bases between. Germline V gene sequence: CDR1 SGHDT, CDR2 YYEEEE. In DNA, the CDR3 is TGTGCCAGCAGCCCATATCAGACATGGCGGAACACTGAAGCTTTCTTT. Residues: CASSPYQTWRNTEAFF.

V gene TRBV19 combines with J gene TRBJ2-3; D is perhaps TRBD2 (6 bases). The CDR3 loop spans 14 amino acids. V was shortened by 6 bases and J by 1 base, with 11 bases between the two germline ends. Germline V lookup: CDR1 LNHDA, CDR2 SQIVND (reference sequence). The CDR3 DNA is TGTGCCAGTAGATCTCCGGGGGGCACAGATACGCAGTATTTT. The encoded protein is CASRSPGGTDTQYF.

The DNA of the CDR3 is TGTGCCAGCAGGCCTACTTGGAACACTGAAGCTTTCTTT. Amino acid sequence: CASRPTWNTEAFF. The V call is TRBV12-3 or TRBV12-4, the J call TRBJ1-1; D gene ambiguous. The CDR3 consists of 13 residues. Trimming shortened V by 6 bases and J by 1 base, and 9 bases separated the two germline ends.

The chain combines TRBV11-2 with TRBJ1-1; D might be TRBD1 (6 bases). Between the trimmed V and J ends, which lost 10 bases and 3 bases, there was a span of 12 bases. The CDR3 contains 12 residues. Germline lookup yields CDR1 SGHAT and CDR2 FQNNGV. CDR3 DNA sequence: TGTGCCACCAGGGGAGGGGACACTGAAGCTTTCTTT. Translated, it gives CATRGGDTEAFF.

J is TRBJ1-1 and V is TRBV5-5; TRBD1 might be the D (6 bases). The CDR3 extends over 15 amino acids. Trimming left V 1 base short and J 2 bases short, with 12 bases between. Germline lookup yields CDR1 SGHKS and CDR2 YYEKEE (reference sequence). In DNA, the CDR3 is TGTGCCAGCAGCTTGACGGTACAGGGCAACACTGAAGCTTTCTTT. Translated, it gives CASSLTVQGNTEAFF.

The rearrangement joins TRBV28 to TRBJ1-6, with D maybe TRBD1 (6 bases). The CDR3 sequence is 18 residues long. Germline CDR1 reads MDHEN; CDR2 reads SYDVKM. Deletions cut 6 bases from V and 3 bases from J, with 21 bases between. CDR3 sequence: CASSTASGGVFYNSPLHF. Here the CDR3 DNA reads TGTGCCAGCAGCACGGCCAGCGGGGGCGTCTTCTATAATTCACCCCTCCACTTT.

J is TRBJ1-6 and V is TRBV11-3, with D possibly being TRBD1 (6 bases). V dropped 3 bases and J dropped 10 bases, with 10 bases sitting between them. This CDR3 is built from 13 residues. CDR1 and CDR2 from the germline V gene are SGHNT and YENEEA. CDR3 bases: TGTGCCAGCAGCTTTACAGGGCGCTCACCCCTCCACTTT. This gives the protein CASSFTGRSPLHF.

The rearrangement joins TRBV9 to TRBJ1-1, with D possibly being TRBD1 (6 bases). The CDR3 consists of 16 residues. Trimming cost V 0 bases and J 2 bases, with 14 bases left between them. Germline V gene data show CDR1 as SGDLS and CDR2 as YYNGEE. The CDR3 sequence: CASSVGLGGGNTEAFF. CDR3 nucleotides: TGTGCCAGCAGCGTAGGATTGGGAGGGGGTAACACTGAAGCTTTCTTT.

V and J are TRBV5-1 and TRBJ2-3, with 7 bases matching TRBD2. J was trimmed by 1 base and V by 1 base; bases with no gene match: 6. From germline, CDR1 is SGHRS and CDR2 YFSETQ. The CDR3 loop spans 16 amino acids. The CDR3 loop is CASSLSGGSGTDTQYF. Here the CDR3 DNA reads TGCGCCAGCAGCTTGTCGGGGGGTTCGGGCACAGATACGCAGTATTTT.

The CDR3, as DNA: TGTGCCAGCAGTCTAGGCGGTACAGGTGGGTACGAGCAGTACTTC. Translation: CASSLGGTGGYEQYF. The chain joins TRBV27 to TRBJ2-7; tentative D call: TRBD1 (5 bases). Germline V gives CDR1 MNHEY, CDR2 SMNVEV (reference sequence). Trimming left V 5 bases short and J 4 bases short, with 18 bases between. CDR3 length equals 15 residues.